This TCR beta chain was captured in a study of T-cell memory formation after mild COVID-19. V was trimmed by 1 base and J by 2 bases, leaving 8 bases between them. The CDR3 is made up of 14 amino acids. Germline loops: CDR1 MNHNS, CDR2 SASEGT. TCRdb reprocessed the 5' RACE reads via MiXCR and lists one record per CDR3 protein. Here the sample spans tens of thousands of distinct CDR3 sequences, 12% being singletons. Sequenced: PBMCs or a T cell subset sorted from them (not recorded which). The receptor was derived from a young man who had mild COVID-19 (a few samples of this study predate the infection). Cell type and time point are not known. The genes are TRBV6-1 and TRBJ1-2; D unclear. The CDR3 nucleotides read TGTGCCAGCAGTGAAGAGCCTTACAACTATGGCTACACCTTC. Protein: CASSEEPYNYGYTF.